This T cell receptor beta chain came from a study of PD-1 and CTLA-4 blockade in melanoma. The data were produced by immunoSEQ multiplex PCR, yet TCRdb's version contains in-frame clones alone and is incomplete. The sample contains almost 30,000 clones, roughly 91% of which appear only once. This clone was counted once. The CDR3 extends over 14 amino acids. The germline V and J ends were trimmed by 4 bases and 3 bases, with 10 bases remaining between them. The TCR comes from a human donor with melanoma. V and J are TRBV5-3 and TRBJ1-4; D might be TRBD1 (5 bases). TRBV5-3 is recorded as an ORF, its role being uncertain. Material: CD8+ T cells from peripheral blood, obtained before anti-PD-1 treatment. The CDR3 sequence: CARSLRQPNEKLFF. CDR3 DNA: TGTGCCAGAAGCCTCCGACAGCCTAATGAAAAACTGTTTTTT.